These 32 T cell receptor beta chains were sequenced from one sample in a study of OX40 agonist ivuxolimab in advanced cancers. Method: immunoSEQ multiplex PCR; TCRdb's copy keeps in-frame clones and lacks some. Among 70,000 or so clones listed, 90% to 95% were seen once. This material consisted of CD4+ or CD8+ T cells sorted from blood, taken in a trial of the OX40 agonist ivuxolimab. These receptor sequences come from an adult with an advanced solid tumor such as melanoma, head and neck, liver or kidney cancer.

The CDR3 reads CASSSGTGYEQYF. For the CDR3, the DNA is TGCGCCAGCAGCTCCGGGACAGGGTACGAGCAGTACTTC. The chain couples TRBV5-1 to TRBJ2-7, with 9 bases matching TRBD1. Looked up from germline, CDR1 is SGHRS and CDR2 is YFSETQ. V gave up 3 bases and J gave up 4 bases; unmatched junction bases: 2. This CDR3 is 13 amino acids long.

The chain links TRBV6-5 to TRBJ1-1, with D possibly TRBD1 on 5 matching bases. The CDR3 is 14 residues long. The germline gives CDR1 MNHEY, CDR2 SVGAGI. The V end lost 8 bases, the J end lost 0 bases, and 13 bases lay between the germline ends. The CDR3 DNA sequence: TGTGCCAGCCTAACACCGGGGCTGAACACTGAAGCTTTCTTT. Protein sequence: CASLTPGLNTEAFF.

This clone was observed once. This chain links TRBV19 with TRBJ1-1, with no clear D. CDR1 and CDR2 (germline): LNHDA, SQIVND (reference sequence). The CDR3 spans 12 residues. V shed 8 bases and J shed 10 bases, with 17 bases lying between them. As DNA, the CDR3 is TGTGCCAGTGGTTTTACACCCGAAGGAGCTTTCTTT. Encoded protein: CASGFTPEGAFF.

The chain links TRBV7-2 to TRBJ1-2; D is uncertain. CDR1 is SGHTA, CDR2 FQGNSA, per germline. The CDR3 is made up of 14 amino acids. V was trimmed by 5 bases and J by 3 bases, leaving 13 bases between them. The chain's CDR3 is CASSVPGKDYGYTF. The CDR3 region has the DNA TGTGCCAGCAGCGTCCCGGGGAAGGACTATGGCTACACCTTC.

The chain joins TRBV19 to TRBJ2-1; no reliable D call. The V end was cut by 5 bases, the J end by 6 bases, with 11 bases between. Germline values: CDR1 LNHDA, CDR2 SQIVND (reference sequence). The CDR3 consists of 13 residues. CDR3 protein: CASSAYPGNEQFF. DNA of the CDR3: TGTGCCAGTAGTGCCTATCCAGGCAATGAGCAGTTCTTC.

The J gene is TRBJ2-1, the V gene TRBV4-1, with D unclear. This CDR3 is 14 amino acids long. V was shortened by 4 bases and J by 2 bases, with 9 bases between the two germline ends. The germline V gene has CDR1 MGHRA and CDR2 YSYEKL. The CDR3 loop is CASSPDKTYNEQFF. The CDR3 coding sequence is TGCGCCAGCAGCCCTGACAAGACCTACAATGAGCAGTTCTTC.

This sequence joins TRBV6-6 and TRBJ2-3; D not certain. Germline V gene sequence: CDR1 MNHNY, CDR2 SVGAGI (reference sequence). With 2 bases removed from V and 2 bases from J, the gap between germline ends came to 5 bases. CDR3 length equals 13 residues. The CDR3 DNA is TGTGCCAGCAGTTACGGGGACACAGATACGCAGTATTTT. This sequence encodes CASSYGDTDTQYF.

The chain employs TRBV11-2 and TRBJ1-1; D gene unclear. The CDR3 runs 12 residues. The ends were cut back, 2 bases at V and 1 base at J, with 2 bases in the middle. In germline, CDR1 is SGHAT, CDR2 FQNNGV. This CDR3 is CASSLSNTEAFF. The DNA of the CDR3 is TGTGCCAGCAGCTTATCGAACACTGAAGCTTTCTTT.

This clone was detected only once. The V call is TRBV7-9, the J call TRBJ1-2; D is unresolved. V was clipped by 5 bases and J by 4 bases, with 14 bases between them. The CDR3 totals 14 residues. Germline assignment: CDR1 SEHNR and CDR2 FQNEAQ (reference sequence). Written as DNA, the CDR3 is TGTGCCAGCAGCCTAGGGCAGGAACTCTATGGCTACACCTTC. This codes for CASSLGQELYGYTF.

V usage is TRBV27 and J usage is TRBJ2-3, with 8 nucleotides matching TRBD2. Germline CDR1 and CDR2: MNHEY and SMNVEV (reference sequence). The J segment lost 4 bases and the V segment lost 10 bases, leaving 7 bases of the junction unmatched. The CDR3 length is 13 residues. CDR3 coding DNA: TGTGCCACCTGGGCGGGGGGCGCAGATACGCAGTATTTT. Translating it yields CATWAGGADTQYF.

The rearrangement joins TRBV7-9 to TRBJ1-2, with TRBD1 matching over 7 bases. This CDR3 contains 15 residues. Germline values: CDR1 SEHNR, CDR2 FQNEAQ (reference sequence). The V and J ends lost 5 bases and 2 bases, in that order; junction bases with no gene match: 8. CDR3 DNA: TGTGCCAGCAGCCAACCGGGACAGATCAACTATGGCTACACCTTC. Protein: CASSQPGQINYGYTF.

The chain recombines TRBV11-1 with TRBJ2-1; TRBD1 might be the D (6 bases). The V gene's germline CDR1 is SGHAT and CDR2 FQDESV (reference sequence). The CDR3 runs to 18 residues. V gave up 4 bases and J gave up 6 bases, with 25 bases separating them. CDR3 nucleotide sequence: TGTGCCAGCAGCTCAATAGGGGGTCGGACATACGTCGTCAATGAGCAGTTCTTC. Amino acid sequence: CASSSIGGRTYVVNEQFF.

The chain couples TRBV5-4 to TRBJ2-7; D possibly corresponds to TRBD2 (5 bases). The germline gives CDR1 SGHNT, CDR2 YYREEE (reference sequence). The CDR3 runs to 15 residues. The V end was cut by 0 bases, the J end by 2 bases, with 12 bases between. This CDR3 is CASSLARGSAYEQYF. The CDR3 coding sequence is TGTGCCAGCAGCTTGGCACGAGGGTCGGCCTACGAGCAGTACTTC.

This chain joins TRBV6-5 and TRBJ1-1; D is undetermined. The CDR3 has 14 amino acids. CDR1 is MNHEY, CDR2 SVGAGI, per germline. The V gene lost 2 bases and the J gene lost 3 bases, with 10 bases spanning the gap. DNA of the CDR3: TGTGCCAGCAGTTACGGGCAGTGGGACACTGAAGCTTTCTTT. Its protein product is CASSYGQWDTEAFF.

This clone has more than one count but fewer than ten. The chain has TRBV7-9 and TRBJ2-7; unclear D gene. With 8 bases removed from V and 2 bases from J, the gap between germline ends came to 13 bases. The length of the CDR3 is 13 residues. Germline loops: CDR1 SEHNR, CDR2 FQNEAQ (reference sequence). As DNA, the CDR3 is TGTGCCAGCGAAGTTCTGGGGACCTACGAGCAGTACTTC. Its protein product is CASEVLGTYEQYF.

The rearrangement uses TRBV7-9 and TRBJ2-3; maybe TRBD2 (6 bases). The CDR3 consists of 16 residues. V was pared by 4 bases and J by 7 bases, with 21 bases between. Germline V gives CDR1 SEHNR, CDR2 FQNEAQ (reference sequence). The CDR3 protein is CASSSLRDSSVNTQYF. CDR3 coding DNA: TGTGCCAGCAGCTCCCTTAGGGACTCCTCGGTCAATACGCAGTATTTT.

The CDR3 spells CASSPTGGTDTQYF. In DNA form, the CDR3 reads TGTGCCAGCAGCCCCACGGGGGGGACAGATACGCAGTATTTT. The chain couples TRBV7-2 to TRBJ2-3; 8 bases match TRBD2. Germline V gene sequence: CDR1 SGHTA, CDR2 FQGNSA. J was trimmed by 3 bases and V by 5 bases; bases with no gene match: 4. The CDR3 is 14 residues long.

The chain is built from TRBV7-9 and TRBJ1-2; D is undetermined. V lost 1 base and J 14 bases, leaving 20 bases between the germline ends. Germline lookup yields CDR1 SEHNR and CDR2 FQNEAQ (reference sequence). The CDR3 is 14 amino acids. CDR3 region: CASSLGQPPHGGTF. The CDR3 nucleotides read TGTGCCAGCAGCTTAGGGCAGCCCCCTCATGGAGGGACCTTC.

Worth noting for this clone: Other nucleotide sequences from this sample produce the same CDR3. This chain links TRBV4-1 with TRBJ1-6, with TRBD1 identical over 7 bases. The CDR3 is made up of 15 amino acids. V gave up 1 base and J gave up 10 bases; unmatched junction bases: 7. Per the germline V gene, CDR1 is MGHRA and CDR2 is YSYEKL. CDR3 bases: TGCGCCAGCAGCCAAGTAGGGGGCTCGGGATCACCCCTCCACTTT. Protein: CASSQVGGSGSPLHF.

The gene calls are TRBV11-2 and TRBJ2-7, with TRBD1 matching over 7 bases. This CDR3 spans 16 amino acids. J was trimmed by 2 bases and V by 5 bases; bases with no gene match: 12. Germline V gene lookup returns CDR1 SGHAT and CDR2 FQNNGV. The CDR3 loop reads CASSPSFRTGPYEQYF. In DNA, the CDR3 is TGTGCCAGCAGCCCTAGCTTCCGGACAGGCCCCTACGAGCAGTACTTC.

The CDR3 sequence: CASSWATGANGYTF. CDR3 nucleotide sequence: TGTGCCAGTAGTTGGGCCACAGGGGCGAATGGCTACACCTTC. This sequence joins TRBV19 and TRBJ1-2; 7 positions match TRBD1. J lost 6 bases, V lost 5 bases, and 9 bases had no gene match. Germline CDR1 is LNHDA and CDR2 is SQIVND (reference sequence). The CDR3 contains 14 residues.

The gene calls are TRBV7-6 and TRBJ2-5; D call uncertain. Germline V gene sequence: CDR1 SGHVS, CDR2 FNYEAQ. The CDR3 consists of 12 residues. Trimming shortened V by 1 base and J by 10 bases, and 10 bases separated the two germline ends. The CDR3 sequence: CASSLVNDDQYF. CDR3 nucleotide sequence: TGTGCCAGCAGCTTAGTGAACGATGACCAGTACTTC.

This sequence joins TRBV30 and TRBJ2-3; 8 bases are shared with TRBD2. The CDR3 contains 15 residues. V lost 4 bases and J lost 4; bases outside the gene matches: 10. Germline CDR1 and CDR2: GTSNPN and SVGIG (reference sequence). CDR3 sequence (DNA): TGTGCCTGGATCTTTCAGAGCGGGGGAGCAGATACGCAGTATTTT. Translated: CAWIFQSGGADTQYF.

This clone was recorded once. The chain employs TRBV7-9 and TRBJ1-4, with 7 bases aligning to TRBD1. The CDR3 covers 17 residues. V lost 1 base, J lost 2 bases, and 7 bases stayed unmatched. Germline assignment: CDR1 SEHNR and CDR2 FQNEAQ (reference sequence). The DNA of the CDR3 is TGTGCCAGCAGCTTAGTAACAGGGGCGCCCACTAATGAAAAACTGTTTTTT. Its protein product is CASSLVTGAPTNEKLFF. Using reference TRBV7-9 and TRBJ1-4 for the parts outside the CDR3, the full variable domain is DTGVSQNPRHKITKRGQNVTFRCDPISEHNRLYWYRQTLGQGPEFLTYFQNEAQLEKSRLLSDRFSAERPKGSFSTLEIQRTEQGDSAMYLCASSLVTGAPTNEKLFFGSGTQLSVL.

The rearrangement joins TRBV29-1 to TRBJ2-3; no firm D call. Looked up from germline, CDR1 is SQVTM and CDR2 is ANQGSEA. The CDR3 is 14 residues long. V lost 0 bases and J lost 0, with 7 bases in between. The CDR3 region is CSVEDFASTDTQYF. CDR3 nucleotides: TGCAGCGTTGAAGATTTCGCTAGCACAGATACGCAGTATTTT.

The gene calls are TRBV5-4 and TRBJ2-4; 8 nucleotides agree with TRBD1. This CDR3 spans 14 amino acids. Germline CDR1 SGHNT, CDR2 YYREEE (reference sequence). Losses at the gene ends were 2 bases for V and 5 bases for J; bases not matched to a gene: 3. The CDR3 DNA reads as TGTGCCAGCAGCTTATCGGACAGGGAAAACATTCAGTACTTC. This encodes CASSLSDRENIQYF.

The V gene is TRBV4-1, the J gene TRBJ2-7; D not certain. V lost 4 bases and J lost 3, with 13 bases in between. Germline CDR1 MGHRA, CDR2 YSYEKL. The CDR3 has 14 amino acids. The CDR3 coding sequence is TGCGCCAGCAGCCTAAATTCGATGGACTACGAGCAGTACTTC. Translation gives CASSLNSMDYEQYF.

As for this clone: This sample includes further DNA sequences coding for the same CDR3. The chain combines TRBV10-3 with TRBJ2-7; 8 nucleotides align to TRBD2. Germline V CDR1 and CDR2: ENHRY, SYGVKD. Unmatched junction bases numbered 4, after V lost 0 bases and J lost 3 bases. The CDR3 covers 15 residues. The CDR3 nucleotides are TGTGCCATCAGTGAGTCGTTAGCGGGAAGCTACGAGCAGTACTTC. This gives the protein CAISESLAGSYEQYF.

The chain is built from TRBV7-2 and TRBJ1-6; 10 bases are shared with TRBD1. The CDR3 is 15 residues long. Germline CDR1 reads SGHTA; CDR2 reads FQGNSA. V shed 3 bases and J 10 bases; nucleotides not matched to a gene: 6. The CDR3 bases are TGTGCCAGCAGCTTCCCCGGGACAGGGGCGTCACCCCTCCACTTT. This translates into CASSFPGTGASPLHF.

The V and J genes are TRBV7-6 and TRBJ2-1; TRBD2 matches 14 bases. V shed 5 bases, J shed 3 bases, and the junction held 3 bases outside the gene matches. Germline V CDR1 and CDR2: SGHVS, FNYEAQ. This CDR3 is 16 amino acids long. CDR3 DNA sequence: TGTGCCAGCAGCAGACTAGCGGGGGGGCACTACAATGAGCAGTTCTTC. This sequence encodes CASSRLAGGHYNEQFF.

V usage is TRBV6-1 and J usage is TRBJ2-7; 7 nucleotides agree with TRBD2. V trimming: 4 bases; J trimming: 3 bases; junction bases outside the gene matches: 6. The CDR3 runs to 14 residues. Looked up from germline, CDR1 is MNHNS and CDR2 is SASEGT. CDR3 loop: CASSGSGGIYEQYF. The DNA for the CDR3 is TGTGCCAGCAGTGGTTCGGGGGGTATCTACGAGCAGTACTTC.

This clone is a singleton in its sample. V usage is TRBV4-2 and J usage is TRBJ1-6; 7 nucleotides match TRBD1. The CDR3 runs to 17 residues. CDR1 LGHNA and CDR2 YNFKEQ come from the germline V gene. V dropped 3 bases and J dropped 6; count of bases not matched to a gene: 11. CDR3: CASSQLDRVSFNSPLHF. In nucleotides, the CDR3 is TGTGCCAGCAGCCAGCTAGACAGGGTCAGTTTTAATTCACCCCTCCACTTT.